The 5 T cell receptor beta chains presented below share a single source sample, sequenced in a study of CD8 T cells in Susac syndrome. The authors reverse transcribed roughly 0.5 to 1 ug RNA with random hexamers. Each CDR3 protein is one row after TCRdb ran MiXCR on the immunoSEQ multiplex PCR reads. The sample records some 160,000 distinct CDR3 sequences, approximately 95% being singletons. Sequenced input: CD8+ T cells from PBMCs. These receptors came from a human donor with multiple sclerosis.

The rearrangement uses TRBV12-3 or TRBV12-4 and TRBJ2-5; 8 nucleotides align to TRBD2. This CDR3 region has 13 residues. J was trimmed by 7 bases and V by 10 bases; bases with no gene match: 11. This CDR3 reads CATGRGFFGTQYF. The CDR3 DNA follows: TGTGCCACCGGGAGGGGGTTCTTCGGGACCCAGTACTTC.

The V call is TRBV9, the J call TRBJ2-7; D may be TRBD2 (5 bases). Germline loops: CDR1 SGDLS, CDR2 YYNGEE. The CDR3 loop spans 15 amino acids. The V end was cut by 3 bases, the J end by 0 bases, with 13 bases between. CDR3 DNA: TGTGCCAGCAGCGCGGGATATTCCACCTCCTACGAGCAGTACTTC. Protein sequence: CASSAGYSTSYEQYF.

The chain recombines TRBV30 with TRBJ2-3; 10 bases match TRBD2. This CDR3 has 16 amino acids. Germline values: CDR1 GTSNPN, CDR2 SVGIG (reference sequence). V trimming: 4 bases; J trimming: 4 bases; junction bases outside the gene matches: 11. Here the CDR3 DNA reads TGTGCCTGGAACAAGTATCCGGGACTAGCGTCAGATACGCAGTATTTT. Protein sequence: CAWNKYPGLASDTQYF.

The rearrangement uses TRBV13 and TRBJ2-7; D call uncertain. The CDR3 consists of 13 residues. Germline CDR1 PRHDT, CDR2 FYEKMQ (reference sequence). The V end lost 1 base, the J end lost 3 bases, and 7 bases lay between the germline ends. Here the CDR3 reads CASSLASDYEQYF. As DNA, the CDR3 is TGTGCCAGCAGCTTAGCCTCCGACTACGAGCAGTACTTC.

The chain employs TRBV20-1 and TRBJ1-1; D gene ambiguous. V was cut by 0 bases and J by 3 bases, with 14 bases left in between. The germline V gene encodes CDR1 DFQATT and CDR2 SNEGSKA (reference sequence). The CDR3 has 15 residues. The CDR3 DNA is TGCAGTGCTAGAGATCGGTTTGGGGAGCACACTGAAGCTTTCTTT. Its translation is CSARDRFGEHTEAFF.